The source of this T cell receptor beta chain is a study of molecular identifiers for immune sequencing clone quantification. Overall study findings and caveats: Clone sizes could be underestimated for highly expanded clones when identical TCR molecules share a barcode.

Using 10%, 30% or 50% RNA, naive CD8 libraries were derived from around 20,000 to 990,000 sorted cells. MiXCR, run by TCRdb on the PCR reads, gives a single entry per CDR3 protein. The sample contains hundreds of thousands of distinct CDR3 sequences, nearly 20% of which appear only once. This clonotype showed up many times. Its antigen is unidentified. The receptor was isolated from a human donor in good health. Some libraries in this study had Jurkat cell RNA spiked in. The sample was naive CD8+ T cells from blood, with Jurkat cell RNA spiked in. Subset meaning: FACS-sorted CD8+CD4-CCR7+CD45RA+ naive T cells.

CDR3 sequence: CASSHLGGAMDTEAFF. The CDR3 nucleotides read TGCGCCAGCAGCCATTTGGGGGGGGCAATGGACACTGAAGCTTTCTTT. The chain couples TRBV4-3 to TRBJ1-1; perhaps TRBD1 as D (6 bases). Deletions cut 3 bases from V and 3 bases from J, with 17 bases between. Germline values: CDR1 LGHNA, CDR2 YSLEER. The CDR3 extends over 16 amino acids.